This T cell receptor (beta chain) was observed in a study of T cell clonality in common variable immunodeficiency (dated by TCRdb to about 2015). On the study overall, not on this receptor specifically: CVID subjects shared fewer TCRbeta clones with each other than healthy controls did (p < 0.0001). Correlations of repertoire features with clinical complications were constrained by heterogeneity among patients within the CVID cohort. Fewer deletions and N-nucleotide insertions were reportedly observed in CVID TCRbeta sequences, and highly modified clones with 13 or more V deletions were reportedly absent from CVID TCRbeta sequences. Even though DNA input was the same, control samples had an average of about 80,000 unique sequences each, compared with approximately 30,000 in CVID samples. TCRbeta clonality was higher in CVID subjects than in healthy controls (t-test p = 0.018), and the increase was most characteristic of about a third of subjects. It was noted by the authors that sequencing of the repertoires of T cell subpopulations would be needed to clarify the cause of the increased clonality in CVID.

CVID samples and control samples contributed equivalent amounts of genomic DNA as sequencing input. For every sample, a 60 bp segment covering the rearranged TCRbeta CDR3 region was amplified and then sequenced. The immunoSEQ assay, a bias-corrected multiplex PCR combined with high-throughput sequencing, was used to amplify TCRbeta. As for how the authors treated the data: Every unique nucleotide sequence counted as a clone and was annotated with V, D and J genes, copy number and frequency. Sequences were labeled productive if in frame, and non-productive if out of frame or containing stop codons. As previously described, clonality was calculated on the basis of Shannon's entropy. Mean CDR3 Kyte-Doolittle hydropathy was derived from the predicted amino acid sequences of productive clones. Scaled V gene usage was hierarchically clustered using Manhattan distance and complete linkage with the R hclust function. Clone sharing by CDR3 amino acid sequence was assessed by resampling 12 repertoires per group over 100 rounds. Repertoires were searched for 60 to 80 published EBV-specific and 245 published CMV-specific TCRbeta sequences. After two CVID samples that produced fewer than 10,000 sequences were dropped from the analysis, around 40 CVID repertoires remained. The table was pulled from immuneACCESS by TCRdb, which kept in-frame rearrangements only. Such tables lose some clones; where checked, under half of the loss comes from unresolved V genes, and the rest has no known cause. The DNA gave D and trimming, while V, J and clone size come from that table. This sample was tabulated with about 20,000 clones, among which there are no singletons. The biggest ten clones account for around 2.6% of the sample.

Standard criteria, namely reduction of serum IgG, IgA and/or IgM below the normal range together with specific antibody deficiency, were applied for the diagnosis of CVID. There were some 42 subjects in the CVID group (roughly 30 male and some 15 female), ranging in age from about 9 to 65 years, with a mean age of roughly 40. Predominantly Caucasian heritage was noted among both the CVID patients and the healthy controls. All CVID subjects had received replacement immunoglobulin therapy for at least one year at the time of study participation. At blood collection, none of the CVID subjects was ill or on immunomodulatory or immunosuppressive medication. From each donor, 5 to 8 ml of heparinized peripheral whole blood was collected. Genomic DNA from adults with common variable immune deficiency (CVID) and from healthy adult controls was used for sequencing of TCRbeta CDR3 repertoires. To isolate peripheral blood mononuclear cells, diluted blood was subjected to density centrifugation over Hypaque 1077 or Ficoll-Paque. Unsorted mononuclear cells served as the source of genomic DNA, which was extracted either by Qiagen column purification or by a centrifugation-based method.

This clone was counted between two and nine times. This receptor's antigen is unknown. The read comes to an end 3 residues before the CDR3 does, leaving the germline J gene to fill in the end. V is cut back by 0 bases and J by 4 bases, with 0 bases in the junction unmatched. The CDR3 starts with the cysteine, ends with the phenylalanine, and has 13 residues. Part of the CDR3 DNA is given, 30 bases translated from base 1. CDR1 and CDR2 are drawn from the germline V gene: SGHDT, YYEEEE. The receptor's source is a human donor with common variable immunodeficiency. The sample was peripheral blood mononuclear cells. The chain uses TRBV5-6 and TRBJ2-7, and TRBD2 matches 8 of the central bases. CDR3 bases read: TGTGCCAGCAGCTTGGGCGGGGGGTACGAG. Its protein is CASSLGGGYE. The entire CDR3 is CASSLGGGYEQYF.